The TCR beta chain under discussion was sequenced for a study of T cells after yellow fever vaccination. This clonotype was seen repeatedly, ten times or more. TCR cDNA, made by 5'RACE template switching, carried an added universal primer site and UMIs. TCRdb reprocessed the 5' RACE reads via MiXCR and lists one record per CDR3 protein. The sample carries 25,000 to 35,000 distinct CDR3 sequences, about 5% recorded once. The CDR3 length is 16 residues. J lost 1 base, V lost 3 bases, and 5 bases had no gene match. Germline V gives CDR1 SGHRS, CDR2 YFSETQ. Sequences were derived from CD8+ T cells sorted from PBMCs, sampled 10 days after the yellow fever booster vaccination. This receptor was obtained from a man aged 30 to 45 who received the YFV17D yellow fever vaccine. This sequence joins TRBV5-1 and TRBJ2-5; 11 positions match TRBD2. CDR3 bases: TGCGCCAGCAGCTCCGGGACTAGCGGATCCCAAGAGACCCAGTACTTC. Translated, it gives CASSSGTSGSQETQYF. Based on the CDR3 plus reference TRBV5-1 and TRBJ2-5, the full variable domain is KAGVTQTPRYLIKTRGQQVTLSCSPISGHRSVSWYQQTPGQGLQFLFEYFSETQRNKGNFPGRFSGRQFSNSRSEMNVSTLELGDSALYLCASSSGTSGSQETQYFGPGTRLLVL.